This is a list of T cell receptor beta chains from one sample in a study of technical replicates of blood from a handful of donors. The method was immunoSEQ multiplex PCR; TCRdb's version includes in-frame clones alone and lacks a portion of them. The sample shows over 80,000 clones, about 95% of them seen only once. Sequences were obtained from T cells isolated from PBMCs. These receptors were obtained from a human donor in good health. Both conserved end residues are part of each CDR3. D genes are given only for firm matches. Where a row states a size, it is once, few, many or the class of an expanded clone; other rows omit it.

j_gene: TRBJ2-1; d_gene: TRBD2; v_gene: TRBV9; abundance: -; CDR3nt: TGTGCCAGCAGGGGACTAGCGGGAGCTGACTACAATGAGCAGTTCTTC; CDR3aa: CASRGLAGADYNEQFF
j_gene: TRBJ1-1; d_gene: -; v_gene: TRBV7-8; abundance: -; CDR3nt: TGTGCCAGCAGCTTAGACCCACTCTTAATGAACACTGAAGCTTTCTTT; CDR3aa: CASSLDPLLMNTEAFF
j_gene: TRBJ2-6; d_gene: -; v_gene: TRBV18; abundance: -; CDR3nt: TGTGCCAGCTCACCAATAGTTCCCTCTGGGGCCAACGTCCTGACTTTC; CDR3aa: CASSPIVPSGANVLTF
j_gene: TRBJ2-5; d_gene: -; v_gene: TRBV25-1; abundance: -; CDR3nt: TGTGCCAGCAGTGTATCACTCGGAGGGGAGACCCAGTACTTC; CDR3aa: CASSVSLGGETQYF
j_gene: TRBJ2-5; d_gene: TRBD2; v_gene: TRBV25-1; abundance: -; CDR3nt: TGTGCCAGCAGTGAAAGTGCGGCGGGAGGCCCTCAAGAGACCCAGTACTTC; CDR3aa: CASSESAAGGPQETQYF
j_gene: TRBJ2-3; d_gene: -; v_gene: TRBV2; abundance: -; CDR3nt: TGTGCCAGCACGAACTTAGGGACTCCTGCAGATACGCAGTATTTT; CDR3aa: CASTNLGTPADTQYF
j_gene: TRBJ2-1; d_gene: TRBD2; v_gene: TRBV15; abundance: -; CDR3nt: TGTGCCACCAGCACTAGGACTAGCGGCTTGGTCTACAATGAGCAGTTCTTC; CDR3aa: CATSTRTSGLVYNEQFF
j_gene: TRBJ2-3; d_gene: TRBD2; v_gene: TRBV30; abundance: -; CDR3nt: TGTGCCTGGAGGGGGGGGAGCGGGAGTACAGATACGCAGTATTTT; CDR3aa: CAWRGGSGSTDTQYF
j_gene: TRBJ2-1; d_gene: -; v_gene: TRBV7-2; abundance: -; CDR3nt: TGTGCCAGCAGCGAGAGGGGGAATGAGCAGTTCTTC; CDR3aa: CASSERGNEQFF
j_gene: TRBJ2-7; d_gene: -; v_gene: TRBV30; abundance: -; CDR3nt: TGTGCCTGGAAAACCTACGGCAGGATATACGAGCAGTACTTC; CDR3aa: CAWKTYGRIYEQYF
j_gene: TRBJ2-5; d_gene: TRBD1; v_gene: TRBV15; abundance: -; CDR3nt: TGTGCCACCAGCAGACCGGGACAGGGCCAAGAGACCCAGTACTTC; CDR3aa: CATSRPGQGQETQYF
j_gene: TRBJ2-7; d_gene: TRBD1; v_gene: TRBV6-5; abundance: -; CDR3nt: TGTGCCAGCAGTCCCCCGGACAGGATCTACGAGCAGTACTTC; CDR3aa: CASSPPDRIYEQYF
j_gene: TRBJ2-4; d_gene: TRBD1; v_gene: TRBV7-3; abundance: -; CDR3nt: TGTGCCAGCAGCTTAATCAGGGGGTCCAAAAACATTCAGTACTTC; CDR3aa: CASSLIRGSKNIQYF
j_gene: TRBJ2-1; d_gene: -; v_gene: TRBV9; abundance: once; CDR3nt: TGTGCCAGCAGCGTAGGTGGTAGCAACAATGAGCAGTTCTTC; CDR3aa: CASSVGGSNNEQFF
j_gene: TRBJ2-1; d_gene: TRBD2; v_gene: TRBV27; abundance: -; CDR3nt: TGTGCCAGCAGTTATACTAGCGTCAATGAGCAGTTCTTC; CDR3aa: CASSYTSVNEQFF
j_gene: TRBJ1-1; d_gene: -; v_gene: TRBV27; abundance: -; CDR3nt: TGTGCCAGCAGTTTACAGGGGATCCCTGAAGCTTTCTTT; CDR3aa: CASSLQGIPEAFF
j_gene: TRBJ2-2; d_gene: -; v_gene: TRBV6-5; abundance: -; CDR3nt: TGTGCCAGCAGTTACGGAGTTAACACCGGGGAGCTGTTTTTT; CDR3aa: CASSYGVNTGELFF
j_gene: TRBJ2-2; d_gene: TRBD2; v_gene: TRBV19; abundance: -; CDR3nt: TGTGCCAGTAGTATCCGGACTAGCGGGAGGTGGGACACCGGGGAGCTGTTTTTT; CDR3aa: CASSIRTSGRWDTGELFF
j_gene: TRBJ2-5; d_gene: TRBD2; v_gene: TRBV19; abundance: -; CDR3nt: TGTGCCAGTAGTCAAGGACTAGCCGGGGAGACCCAGTACTTC; CDR3aa: CASSQGLAGETQYF
j_gene: TRBJ2-5; d_gene: -; v_gene: TRBV18; abundance: -; CDR3nt: TGTGCCAGCTCACCACTTGTGGCAGGGCCGGGAGAGACCCAGTACTTC; CDR3aa: CASSPLVAGPGETQYF
j_gene: TRBJ2-1; d_gene: TRBD1; v_gene: TRBV23-1; abundance: -; CDR3nt: TGCGCCAGCAGTCAATCGGGACAGGGGTTAAAAAATGAGCAGTTCTTC; CDR3aa: CASSQSGQGLKNEQFF
j_gene: TRBJ2-1; d_gene: -; v_gene: TRBV27; abundance: -; CDR3nt: TGTGCCAGCGCAGAATACAATGAGCAGTTCTTC; CDR3aa: CASAEYNEQFF
j_gene: TRBJ1-4; d_gene: -; v_gene: TRBV11-2; abundance: -; CDR3nt: TGTGCCAGCAGCTTAGCGGGGGGTTATGAAAAACTGTTTTTT; CDR3aa: CASSLAGGYEKLFF
j_gene: TRBJ2-7; d_gene: -; v_gene: TRBV18; abundance: -; CDR3nt: TGTGCCAGCTCCCGGGGAAAGACGGGTGATTATTACGAGCAGTACTTC; CDR3aa: CASSRGKTGDYYEQYF
j_gene: TRBJ1-5; d_gene: -; v_gene: TRBV6-4; abundance: -; CDR3nt: TGTGCCAGCAGTGGGGCCCTCGGGGGGTGGCAGAAAAATCAGCCCCAGCATTTT; CDR3aa: CASSGALGGWQKNQPQHF
j_gene: TRBJ1-2; d_gene: TRBD1; v_gene: TRBV29-1; abundance: -; CDR3nt: TGCAGCGTCGAGAGGACAGGGGGCCACTATGGCTACACCTTC; CDR3aa: CSVERTGGHYGYTF
j_gene: TRBJ1-1; d_gene: -; v_gene: TRBV21-1; abundance: few; CDR3nt: TGTGCCAGCAGAAAGGGACAGGGGAAAACTGAAGCTTTCTTT; CDR3aa: CASRKGQGKTEAFF
j_gene: TRBJ1-5; d_gene: -; v_gene: TRBV5-1; abundance: -; CDR3nt: TGCGCCAGCAGCCCCGGTGGGGGGATTGAGCAGCCCCAGCATTTT; CDR3aa: CASSPGGGIEQPQHF
j_gene: TRBJ2-7; d_gene: -; v_gene: TRBV13; abundance: -; CDR3nt: TGTGCCAGCAGCTTGTCCCCGGGGATCTACGAGCAGTACTTC; CDR3aa: CASSLSPGIYEQYF
j_gene: TRBJ1-2; d_gene: -; v_gene: TRBV29-1; abundance: -; CDR3nt: TGCAGCGTCGATCATAGCGGAGACTATGGCTACACCTTC; CDR3aa: CSVDHSGDYGYTF
j_gene: TRBJ2-7; d_gene: -; v_gene: TRBV27; abundance: -; CDR3nt: TGTGCCAGCAGGACTGCGGGCGAGCAGTACTTC; CDR3aa: CASRTAGEQYF
j_gene: TRBJ2-1; d_gene: -; v_gene: TRBV2; abundance: -; CDR3nt: TGTGCCAGCAGTGGACTAGGGGGCGGGGCGGAGCAGTTCTTC; CDR3aa: CASSGLGGGAEQFF